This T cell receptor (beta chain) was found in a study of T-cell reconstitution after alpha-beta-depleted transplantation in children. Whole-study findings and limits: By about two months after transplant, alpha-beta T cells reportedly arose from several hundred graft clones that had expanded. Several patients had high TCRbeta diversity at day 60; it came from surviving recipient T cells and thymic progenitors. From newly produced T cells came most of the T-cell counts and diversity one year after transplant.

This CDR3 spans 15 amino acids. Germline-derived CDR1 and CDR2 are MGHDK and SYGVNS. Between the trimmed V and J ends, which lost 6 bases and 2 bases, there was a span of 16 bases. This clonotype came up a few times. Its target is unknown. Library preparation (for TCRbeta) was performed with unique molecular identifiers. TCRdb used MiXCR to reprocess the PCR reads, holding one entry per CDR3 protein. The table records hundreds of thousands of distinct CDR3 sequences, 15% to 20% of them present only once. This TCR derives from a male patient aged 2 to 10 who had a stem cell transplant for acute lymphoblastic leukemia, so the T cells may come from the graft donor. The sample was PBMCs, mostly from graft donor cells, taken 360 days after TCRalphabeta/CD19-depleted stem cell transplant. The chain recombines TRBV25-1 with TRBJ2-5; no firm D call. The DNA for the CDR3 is TGTGCCAGCAGCCACTCGTGGCAGTCTCAAGAGACCCAGTACTTC. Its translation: CASSHSWQSQETQYF.